The next 12 T cell receptor beta chains were all read from a single sample in a study of blood T cell repertoires in COVID-19. Some clones are missing from TCRdb's copy, which holds only in-frame ones; the method was immunoSEQ multiplex PCR. The sample contains 150,000 to 200,000 clones, more than 80% of which appear only once. The sequenced sample consisted of peripheral blood. The source of these receptors is a man aged 60-69 years with acute or convalescent COVID-19.

This clone was seen once. V gene TRBV14 combines with J gene TRBJ1-1; tentative D call: TRBD1 (6 bases). The germline V and J ends were trimmed by 1 base and 4 bases, with 16 bases remaining between them. Germline V gene data show CDR1 as SGHDN and CDR2 as FVKESK. The CDR3 sequence is 16 residues long. Here the CDR3 reads CASSQGPGGRATEAFF. CDR3 coding DNA: TGTGCCAGCAGCCAAGGGCCGGGGGGGCGGGCCACTGAAGCTTTCTTT. Together with reference TRBV14 and TRBJ1-1, the CDR3 gives the full variable domain: EAGVTQFPSHSVIEKGQTVTLRCDPISGHDNLYWYRRVMGKEIKFLLHFVKESKQDESGMPNNRFLAERTGGTYSTLKVQPAELEDSGVYFCASSQGPGGRATEAFFGQGTRLTVV.

The V and J genes are TRBV5-4 and TRBJ2-5, with 9 bases fitting TRBD2. The CDR3 loop spans 13 amino acids. Germline values: CDR1 SGHNT, CDR2 YYREEE (reference sequence). V trimming: 3 bases; J trimming: 5 bases; junction bases outside the gene matches: 2. The CDR3 nucleotides read TGTGCCAGCAGCTACGCGGGGGGGGAGACCCAGTACTTC. It specifies CASSYAGGETQYF. Filled out from reference TRBV5-4 and TRBJ2-5, the complete variable domain reads ETGVTQSPTHLIKTRGQQVTLRCSSQSGHNTVSWYQQALGQGPQFIFQYYREEENGRGNFPPRFSGLQFPNYSSELNVNALELDDSALYLCASSYAGGETQYFGPGTRLLVL.

In this sample, this clone turned up a few times. The rearrangement joins TRBV15 to TRBJ1-2; 9 positions agree with TRBD1. Germline V gene data show CDR1 as LNHNV and CDR2 as YYDKDF (reference sequence). The V and J ends lost 3 bases and 8 bases, in that order; junction bases with no gene match: 10. This CDR3 region has 15 residues. CDR3 in DNA: TGTGCCACCAGCAGGGCAGCCGGGACAGGGAGCGGCTACACCTTC. Protein product: CATSRAAGTGSGYTF.

The rearrangement links TRBV6-5 to TRBJ1-5; possibly TRBD1 for D (5 bases). The V gene's germline CDR1 is MNHEY and CDR2 SVGAGI. The CDR3 consists of 13 residues. The V end was cut by 7 bases, the J end by 6 bases, with 13 bases between. In nucleotides, the CDR3 is TGTGCCAGCACCTCCGGGAGGGGTCAGCCCCAGCATTTT. Translated: CASTSGRGQPQHF.

The chain joins TRBV3-1 (or the pseudogene TRBV3-2) to TRBJ2-1; 11 bases are shared with TRBD2. Germline V gene data show CDR1 as LGHDT and CDR2 as YNNKEL (reference sequence). J was trimmed by 4 bases and V by 0 bases; bases with no gene match: 11. CDR3 length: 19 amino acids. The CDR3 nucleotides are TGTGCCAGCAGCCAAGATCGGCTAGCGGGGGGCTATATATACAATGAGCAGTTCTTC. Amino acids: CASSQDRLAGGYIYNEQFF.

The chain is built from TRBV2 and TRBJ2-4; 8 bases line up with TRBD1. V trimming: 6 bases; J trimming: 10 bases; junction bases outside the gene matches: 5. Germline V gives CDR1 SNHLY, CDR2 FYNNEI. The CDR3 runs to 12 residues. The CDR3 loop is CASRDRAGIQYF. The CDR3 DNA reads TGTGCCAGCAGGGACAGGGCTGGTATTCAGTACTTC.

This clone showed up just a few times. The chain is built from TRBV3-1 (or the pseudogene TRBV3-2) and TRBJ1-2; D not certain. The CDR3 is made up of 14 amino acids. Germline V CDR1 and CDR2: LGHDT, YNNKEL (reference sequence). Trimming left V 3 bases short and J 10 bases short, with 18 bases between. This chain's CDR3 is CASSHLISPVFYTF. In nucleotides, the CDR3 is TGTGCCAGCAGCCACCTTATATCCCCAGTATTCTACACCTTC.

This clone was observed once. The V gene is TRBV10-3, the J gene TRBJ1-4, with 7 bases aligning to TRBD1. The CDR3 spans 12 residues. V was pared by 11 bases and J by 7 bases, with 7 bases of the junction left unmatched. Germline lookup yields CDR1 ENHRY and CDR2 SYGVKD. For the CDR3, the DNA is TGTGCCGTAGGGGGCGCGGGTGAAAAACTGTTTTTT. Translation: CAVGGAGEKLFF.

The V gene is TRBV9, the J gene TRBJ1-3, with D unresolved. Germline CDR1 is SGDLS and CDR2 is YYNGEE. The V and J ends lost 2 bases and 0 bases respectively, with 9 bases between them. The CDR3 contains 15 residues. For the CDR3, the DNA is TGTGCCAGCAGCGTGGAATGGAGCTCTGGAAACACCATATATTTT. Its translation is CASSVEWSSGNTIYF.

The chain is built from TRBV28 and TRBJ2-3; D possibly corresponds to TRBD1 (5 bases). CDR3 length: 13 amino acids. Germline lookup yields CDR1 MDHEN and CDR2 SYDVKM. Trimming removed 8 bases at V and 3 bases at J, with 12 bases between. In DNA form, the CDR3 reads TGTGCCAGCGGTAACCAGGGAACAGATACGCAGTATTTT. This sequence encodes CASGNQGTDTQYF.

The chain couples TRBV5-6 to TRBJ2-3; possibly TRBD2 for D (5 bases). The CDR3 is made up of 17 amino acids. V gave up 0 bases and J gave up 4 bases, with 18 bases separating them. Germline V gene lookup returns CDR1 SGHDT and CDR2 YYEEEE. The CDR3: CASSLGLGLLLADTQYF. In DNA form, the CDR3 reads TGTGCCAGCAGCTTGGGTTTAGGACTCCTGCTGGCAGATACGCAGTATTTT.

The V call is TRBV5-1, the J call TRBJ2-5; 9 nucleotides match TRBD1. J lost 2 bases, V lost 0 bases, and 5 bases had no gene match. The CDR3 contains 16 residues. The germline gives CDR1 SGHRS, CDR2 YFSETQ. This chain's CDR3 is CASSLGGQGLQETQYF. As DNA, the CDR3 is TGCGCCAGCAGCTTGGGGGGACAGGGTTTACAAGAGACCCAGTACTTC.